The 32 T cell receptor beta chains below were found in one sample sequenced in a study of blood T cell repertoires in COVID-19. Clones were read by immunoSEQ multiplex PCR, and TCRdb kept only the in-frame ones, dropping some. Counted here are around 150,000 clones, roughly 93% occurring once; the ten biggest clones make up 4.5% to 5.5%. The sample taken for sequencing was peripheral blood. These receptor sequences come from a woman between 45 and 60 years old with acute or convalescent COVID-19.

This chain joins TRBV28 and TRBJ2-1; weak D call: TRBD2 (6 bases). Trimming cost V 3 bases and J 7 bases, with 16 bases left between them. The CDR3 spans 15 residues. Germline V CDR1 and CDR2: MDHEN, SYDVKM. CDR3 loop: CASSLPSVGGNEQFF. CDR3 bases: TGTGCCAGCAGTTTGCCTAGCGTTGGGGGGAATGAGCAGTTCTTC. Full variable domain (rest looked up from reference TRBV28 and TRBJ2-1): DVKVTQSSRYLVKRTGEKVFLECVQDMDHENMFWYRQDPGLGLRLIYFSYDVKMKEKGDIPEGYSVSREKKERFSLILESASTNQTSMYLCASSLPSVGGNEQFFGPGTRLTVL.

The rearrangement links TRBV2 to TRBJ2-1; TRBD2 agrees at 10 bases. The trim removed 4 bases at V and 4 bases at J, leaving 4 bases unmatched. There are 15 residues in the CDR3. CDR1 is SNHLY, CDR2 FYNNEI, per germline. The CDR3 region has the DNA TGTGCCAGCAGTGCCGGGACTAGCGCTTACAATGAGCAGTTCTTC. Encoded protein: CASSAGTSAYNEQFF.

The chain carries TRBV13 and TRBJ1-3, with TRBD1 matching 7 bases. CDR3 size: 15 residues. Germline CDR1 PRHDT, CDR2 FYEKMQ (reference sequence). Trimming removed 3 bases from V and 4 bases from J; junction bases left unmatched: 6. The DNA of the CDR3 is TGTGCCAGCAGCTTCCGACAGGGCCGGGGAAACACCATATATTTT. Its protein is CASSFRQGRGNTIYF.

The chain carries TRBV6-5 and TRBJ1-1; D is undetermined. The V gene lost 2 bases and the J gene lost 0 bases, with 7 bases spanning the gap. The length of the CDR3 is 14 residues. Germline V gene sequence: CDR1 MNHEY, CDR2 SVGAGI. CDR3 in amino acids: CASSYTGLNTEAFF. The CDR3, as DNA: TGTGCCAGCAGTTACACCGGGTTGAACACTGAAGCTTTCTTT.

The chain employs TRBV9 and TRBJ2-7; weak D call: TRBD2 (5 bases). CDR1 and CDR2 from the germline V gene are SGDLS and YYNGEE. The CDR3 spans 16 residues. V lost 4 bases and J 0 bases, leaving 17 bases between the germline ends. The CDR3, as DNA: TGTGCCAGCAGCCTCGGGCGAGGGCTTAACTCCTACGAGCAGTACTTC. Translated: CASSLGRGLNSYEQYF.

This chain links TRBV7-2 with TRBJ1-3; 8 bases match TRBD1. The V and J ends lost 4 bases and 0 bases, in that order; junction bases with no gene match: 5. Looked up from germline, CDR1 is SGHTA and CDR2 is FQGNSA. The CDR3 is made up of 16 amino acids. The CDR3 nucleotides read TGTGCCAGCAGCTCAGGACAGGGATCCTCTGGAAACACCATATATTTT. Translating it yields CASSSGQGSSGNTIYF.

The genes are TRBV29-1 and TRBJ1-2; possible D gene TRBD1, 5 bases. V was clipped by 2 bases and J by 6 bases, with 10 bases between them. The germline V gene encodes CDR1 SQVTM and CDR2 ANQGSEA. There are 12 residues in the CDR3. In DNA form, the CDR3 reads TGCAGCGTTGAACGGGGGGGAGATGGCTACACCTTC. As protein: CSVERGGDGYTF.

This chain uses TRBV13 with TRBJ2-7; 12 bases map to TRBD1. Germline CDR1 reads PRHDT; CDR2 reads FYEKMQ (reference sequence). This CDR3 is 15 amino acids long. The ends lost 6 bases at V and 2 bases at J; junction bases unmatched: 5. The CDR3 coding sequence is TGTGCCAGCAGTCGGGGACAGGGGGCGGCCTACGAGCAGTACTTC. Translation gives CASSRGQGAAYEQYF.

The CDR3 DNA follows: TGTGCCAGCAGCCCAGTAGCGGGAGGGGCTGAGCAGTTCTTC. This gives the protein CASSPVAGGAEQFF. V and J are TRBV9 and TRBJ2-1; 11 bases match TRBD2. V was clipped by 4 bases and J by 9 bases; unmatched bases: 6. The germline CDR1 and CDR2 sequences are SGDLS and YYNGEE. The CDR3 has 14 amino acids.

The chain joins TRBV20-1 to TRBJ2-1, with a tentative D call TRBD2 (6 bases). V lost 6 bases and J lost 9, with 12 bases in between. CDR1 DFQATT and CDR2 SNEGSKA come from the germline V gene (reference sequence). The CDR3 is made up of 11 amino acids. CDR3 DNA sequence: TGCAGTGCCCCCTCCGGGAGTGAGCAGTTCTTC. Encoded protein: CSAPSGSEQFF.

The chain employs TRBV2 and TRBJ2-3; D perhaps matches TRBD1 (6 bases). The CDR3 has 12 residues. The V gene lost 8 bases and the J gene lost 6 bases, with 12 bases spanning the gap. CDR1 is SNHLY, CDR2 FYNNEI, per germline. CDR3 coding DNA: TGTGCCAGCGGGGTCAGGGGCGATACGCAGTATTTT. Its translation is CASGVRGDTQYF.

As regards this clone: Other nucleotide sequences in the sample specify the same CDR3. V gene TRBV18 combines with J gene TRBJ2-5; TRBD1 is a possible D gene (6 bases). This CDR3 is 12 amino acids long. The V and J ends lost 5 bases and 5 bases respectively, with 9 bases between them. From germline, CDR1 is KGHSH and CDR2 LQKENI. The CDR3 nucleotides are TGTGCCAGCTCAACAGGGCAGGAGACCCAGTACTTC. Its protein product is CASSTGQETQYF.

This chain connects TRBV7-5 to TRBJ2-7; the D call of TRBD1 is as the table states it, not checked on the DNA. TRBV7-5 is assigned pseudogene status. The CDR3 loop spans 18 amino acids. The CDR3 sequence is CARSDRRTGTGHHYEQYF. The CDR3 bases are TGTGCCAGAAGCGACCGGAGAACCGGGACAGGCCATCACTACGAGCAGTACTTC.

This clone was seen a single time. This chain links TRBV10-2 with TRBJ1-2; D remains ambiguous. The CDR3 extends over 13 amino acids. Per the germline V gene, CDR1 is WSHSY and CDR2 is SAAADI. V gave up 7 bases and J gave up 3 bases, with 12 bases separating them. The CDR3 DNA reads as TGCGCCAGCACCCAGATCCTTGACTATGGCTACACCTTC. Its protein is CASTQILDYGYTF.

The genes are TRBV5-1 and TRBJ1-2; TRBD1 matches at 8 bases. The CDR3 extends over 15 amino acids. The V segment lost 5 bases and the J segment 2 bases; nucleotides outside the gene matches: 8. CDR1 SGHRS and CDR2 YFSETQ come from the germline V gene. This CDR3 reads CASRRVRGPNYGYTF. As DNA, the CDR3 is TGCGCCAGCAGAAGGGTCAGGGGGCCAAACTATGGCTACACCTTC.

This clone appeared a few times. The J gene is TRBJ2-5, the V gene TRBV20-1; TRBD1 matches at 7 bases. The trim removed 3 bases at V and 5 bases at J, leaving 6 bases unmatched. CDR1 and CDR2 from the germline V gene are DFQATT and SNEGSKA (reference sequence). There are 13 residues in the CDR3. CDR3 coding DNA: TGCAGTGCTAGTACAGGGGATCAGGAGACCCAGTACTTC. Protein: CSASTGDQETQYF.

This clone was seen just once. The V call is TRBV6-5, the J call TRBJ1-1, with 9 bases fitting TRBD1. V dropped 7 bases and J dropped 2; count of bases not matched to a gene: 8. This CDR3 is built from 15 residues. Germline CDR1 and CDR2: MNHEY and SVGAGI. The CDR3 protein is CASIFRDRVNTEAFF. Written as DNA, the CDR3 is TGTGCCAGCATTTTCCGGGACAGGGTTAACACTGAAGCTTTCTTT.

The chain uses TRBV12-3 or TRBV12-4 and TRBJ1-3; D is unresolved. V lost 2 bases to trimming and J lost 8 bases, with 10 bases between them. CDR3 length: 13 residues. CDR3 bases: TGTGCCAGCAGTTTAACCGCGTCGCACACCATATATTTT. This sequence encodes CASSLTASHTIYF.

The chain combines TRBV11-3 with TRBJ2-1; TRBD2 aligns across 9 bases. This CDR3 is built from 15 residues. Germline V gene sequence: CDR1 SGHNT, CDR2 YENEEA. V trimming: 5 bases; J trimming: 0 bases; junction bases outside the gene matches: 2. CDR3 sequence: CASSPRGGSYNEQFF. The CDR3 nucleotides are TGTGCCAGCAGCCCGCGGGGGGGCTCCTACAATGAGCAGTTCTTC.

The chain links TRBV29-1 to TRBJ2-3; TRBD2 matches 8 bases. The CDR3 runs to 14 residues. Germline loops: CDR1 SQVTM, CDR2 ANQGSEA. After removal of 4 bases from V and 6 bases from J, the junction contained 9 bases not matched to a gene. In nucleotides, the CDR3 is TGCAGCGTTGGAGCGCGGGGGGCGGGGGATACGCAGTATTTT. Translating it yields CSVGARGAGDTQYF.

This chain connects TRBV29-1 to TRBJ1-3; D not certain. This CDR3 comprises 11 residues. V lost 7 bases and J 4 bases, leaving 8 bases between the germline ends. From germline, CDR1 is SQVTM and CDR2 ANQGSEA. DNA for the CDR3: TGCAGCGGTGGCAAAGGAAACACCATATATTTT. Protein sequence: CSGGKGNTIYF.

J is TRBJ1-6 and V is TRBV9; 7 bases align to TRBD1. Germline-derived CDR1 and CDR2 are SGDLS and YYNGEE. The CDR3 is 18 amino acids. V lost 0 bases and J lost 7; bases outside the gene matches: 13. The CDR3 region has the DNA TGTGCCAGCAGCGTAGCTCCTTCCTACAGGGGCGGGAATTCACCCCTCCACTTT. It encodes CASSVAPSYRGGNSPLHF. The whole variable domain, remainder taken from reference TRBV9 and TRBJ1-6, is DSGVTQTPKHLITATGQRVTLRCSPRSGDLSVYWYQQSLDQGLQFLIQYYNGEERAKGNILERFSAQQFPDLHSELNLSSLELGDSALYFCASSVAPSYRGGNSPLHFGNGTRLTVT.

The chain recombines TRBV7-9 with TRBJ1-5; 8 bases fit TRBD1. CDR1 and CDR2 from the germline V gene are SEHNR and FQNEAQ (reference sequence). This CDR3 is built from 15 residues. Trimming took 3 bases from V and 4 from J; bases not matched to a gene: 5. CDR3 loop: CASSFGQGENQPQHF. For the CDR3, the DNA is TGTGCCAGCAGCTTCGGACAGGGCGAGAATCAGCCCCAGCATTTT.

This clone was recorded once. This rearrangement joins TRBV7-3 to TRBJ2-1; the match to TRBD2 covers 12 bases. Trimming cost V 5 bases and J 3 bases; bases outside gene matches: 11. Per germline, CDR1 SGHTA and CDR2 FQGTGA. CDR3 size: 18 residues. This chain's CDR3 is CASSKGLAGSLFYNEQFF. For the CDR3, the DNA is TGTGCCAGCAGCAAAGGACTAGCGGGATCGCTATTCTACAATGAGCAGTTCTTC.

V and J are TRBV4-1 and TRBJ2-1; TRBD1 matches 9 bases. The CDR3 spans 16 residues. Trimming cost V 3 bases and J 6 bases; bases outside gene matches: 9. Germline CDR1 is MGHRA and CDR2 is YSYEKL. This CDR3 reads CASSHAVTGGGNEQFF. The DNA for the CDR3 is TGCGCCAGCAGCCATGCTGTGACAGGGGGAGGCAATGAGCAGTTCTTC.

CDR3 in amino acids: CASSLSWSSYNEQFF. In nucleotides, the CDR3 is TGTGCCAGCAGCTTGAGTTGGAGCTCCTACAATGAGCAGTTCTTC. The chain couples TRBV5-6 to TRBJ2-1; no definite D call. Germline CDR1 reads SGHDT; CDR2 reads YYEEEE. This CDR3 comprises 15 residues. Trimming took 1 base from V and 0 from J, leaving 8 bases between them. Complete variable domain (other parts from reference TRBV5-6 and TRBJ2-1): DAGVTQSPTHLIKTRGQQVTLRCSPKSGHDTVSWYQQALGQGPQFIFQYYEEEERQRGNFPDRFSGHQFPNYSSELNVNALLLGDSALYLCASSLSWSSYNEQFFGPGTRLTVL.

The chain uses TRBV11-2 and TRBJ2-7; D gene uncertain. Germline V gene lookup returns CDR1 SGHAT and CDR2 FQNNGV. The CDR3 totals 13 residues. The V gene lost 4 bases and the J gene lost 2 bases, with 9 bases spanning the gap. The CDR3 is CASSSLRAYEQYF. The CDR3, as DNA: TGTGCCAGCAGCTCTCTTCGGGCCTACGAGCAGTACTTC.

The J gene is TRBJ2-3, the V gene TRBV28; no clear D. The V end was cut by 2 bases, the J end by 5 bases, with 14 bases between. The CDR3 extends over 15 amino acids. Germline V gene data show CDR1 as MDHEN and CDR2 as SYDVKM. The CDR3 loop is CASSLLALDVDTQYF. CDR3 nucleotide sequence: TGTGCCAGCAGTTTACTCGCCCTAGACGTAGATACGCAGTATTTT.

V gene TRBV3-1 (or the pseudogene TRBV3-2) combines with J gene TRBJ2-7; 7 nucleotides agree with TRBD1. V dropped 0 bases and J dropped 4; count of bases not matched to a gene: 0. Germline V gene lookup returns CDR1 LGHDT and CDR2 YNNKEL (reference sequence). This CDR3 comprises 13 residues. In DNA, the CDR3 is TGTGCCAGCAGCCAAGACAGGGGGTACGAGCAGTACTTC. This translates into CASSQDRGYEQYF.

This chain links TRBV30 with TRBJ1-3, with D perhaps TRBD1 (5 bases). From germline, CDR1 is GTSNPN and CDR2 SVGIG (reference sequence). The V end lost 1 base, the J end lost 0 bases, and 10 bases lay between the germline ends. The CDR3 loop spans 15 amino acids. In DNA, the CDR3 is TGTGCCTGGAGTGGGGGACTGATCTCTGGAAACACCATATATTTT. Protein product: CAWSGGLISGNTIYF.

This clone was detected only once. This rearrangement joins TRBV28 to TRBJ1-5; D not resolved. Germline CDR1 is MDHEN and CDR2 is SYDVKM. The ends were cut back, 2 bases at V and 3 bases at J, with 14 bases in the middle. The CDR3 runs to 16 residues. As DNA, the CDR3 is TGTGCCAGCAGTTTAAGCCGTCGGCAGGTCAATCAGCCCCAGCATTTT. It encodes CASSLSRRQVNQPQHF.

The chain carries TRBV11-2 and TRBJ1-1, with D uncertain. The CDR3 loop spans 15 amino acids. Between the trimmed V and J ends, which lost 3 bases and 0 bases, there was a span of 11 bases. Germline values: CDR1 SGHAT, CDR2 FQNNGV. DNA for the CDR3: TGTGCCAGCAGCTTCACGGCGGTAATGAACACTGAAGCTTTCTTT. It yields the protein CASSFTAVMNTEAFF.